Shown below are 27 T cell receptor beta chains from a single sample sequenced in a study of radiation and T cells in renal cell carcinoma. Regarding time point: baseline pretreatment blood. Treatment specified: 15 Gy SBRT to primary tumor, nephrectomy 4 weeks later. Sequencing used immunoSEQ multiplex PCR; TCRdb keeps in-frame clones, though not all of them. The data hold 120,000 to 150,000 clones, with 88% observed a single time. The source material was blood, sampled from a patient whose treatment included radiotherapy and nephrectomy. These receptor sequences come from a woman in her sixties or seventies with renal cell carcinoma.

DNA for the CDR3: TGTGCCAGCAGCTTAGTGGCAGGTGTCAGCTACGAGCAGTACTTC. This encodes CASSLVAGVSYEQYF. The chain is built from TRBV11-2 and TRBJ2-7; D gene ambiguous. Germline V gives CDR1 SGHAT, CDR2 FQNNGV. The CDR3 runs to 15 residues. Trimming pared 1 base from V and 3 bases from J, leaving 13 bases between.

Only a few counts were recorded for this clone. The V and J genes are TRBV19 and TRBJ1-1, with D maybe TRBD1 (6 bases). Germline V lookup: CDR1 LNHDA, CDR2 SQIVND (reference sequence). The V and J ends lost 4 bases and 5 bases respectively, with 8 bases between them. The CDR3 has 12 amino acids. CDR3 nucleotides: TGTGCCAGTAGTAGAAGGGGGACTGAAGCTTTCTTT. This codes for CASSRRGTEAFF.

The genes are TRBV4-1 and TRBJ1-2; D is ambiguous. The CDR3 is made up of 14 amino acids. Germline lookup yields CDR1 MGHRA and CDR2 YSYEKL. Deletions cut 0 bases from V and 3 bases from J, with 8 bases between. Here the CDR3 DNA reads TGCGCCAGCAGCCAAGACGGTCAGCACTATGGCTACACCTTC. Translating it yields CASSQDGQHYGYTF.

This clone was seen once. The rearrangement joins TRBV6-5 to TRBJ1-2; D might be TRBD1 (6 bases). Germline V CDR1 and CDR2: MNHEY, SVGAGI. V lost 6 bases, J lost 8 bases, and 13 bases lay in between. The length of the CDR3 is 12 residues. The CDR3 nucleotides read TGTGCCAGCAGCCAAGGGGGGGGAGGCTACACCTTC. Translating gives CASSQGGGGYTF.

This clone came up once. DNA of the CDR3: TGTGCCAGCAGCGGGAATACGCAGTATTTT. Translation: CASSGNTQYF. V usage is TRBV28 and J usage is TRBJ2-3, with D maybe TRBD2 (5 bases). Germline-derived CDR1 and CDR2 are MDHEN and SYDVKM. The CDR3 totals 10 residues. Trimming cost V 6 bases and J 7 bases, with 5 bases left between them.

The rearrangement joins TRBV2 to TRBJ1-2; maybe TRBD1 (6 bases). Trimming left V 8 bases short and J 4 bases short, with 14 bases between. Germline CDR1 and CDR2: SNHLY and FYNNEI. The CDR3 runs to 13 residues. CDR3 sequence (DNA): TGTGCCAGCGGGGGGGGCAGGTCCTATGGCTACACCTTC. Amino acids: CASGGGRSYGYTF.

This chain uses TRBV7-9 with TRBJ2-3; TRBD1 matches at 8 bases. With V trimmed by 3 bases and J by 6 bases, 5 bases remained unmatched. The CDR3 covers 14 residues. Germline CDR1 and CDR2: SEHNR and FQNEAQ (reference sequence). The CDR3 sequence is CASSLDREADTQYF. The CDR3 DNA reads as TGTGCCAGCAGCTTGGACAGGGAGGCCGATACGCAGTATTTT.

This sequence joins TRBV11-3 and TRBJ2-5; TRBD2 might be the D (6 bases). Trimming cost V 0 bases and J 5 bases, with 10 bases left between them. Looked up from germline, CDR1 is SGHNT and CDR2 is YENEEA. The CDR3 runs to 14 residues. In DNA, the CDR3 is TGTGCCAGCAGCTTAGAGGCGGGGACGGAGACCCAGTACTTC. Its protein product is CASSLEAGTETQYF.

This clone has only one observation. This chain links TRBV6-5 with TRBJ2-7; D possibly uses TRBD1 or TRBD2 (6 bases each). Trimming cost V 2 bases and J 6 bases, with 17 bases left between them. Germline V gene data show CDR1 as MNHEY and CDR2 as SVGAGI. CDR3 length: 15 amino acids. CDR3 amino acids: CASSYPEGGPSEQYF. In DNA, the CDR3 is TGTGCCAGCAGTTACCCAGAGGGGGGTCCTAGCGAGCAGTACTTC.

Here the CDR3 reads CASRTSGGGAYNEQFF. CDR3 in DNA: TGTGCCAGCAGGACATCGGGCGGGGGGGCCTACAATGAGCAGTTCTTC. The gene calls are TRBV7-9 and TRBJ2-1; 9 nucleotides agree with TRBD2. CDR1 is SEHNR, CDR2 FQNEAQ, per germline (reference sequence). The CDR3 consists of 16 residues. The ends lost 6 bases at V and 2 bases at J; junction bases unmatched: 8.

This rearrangement joins TRBV2 to TRBJ2-7; D gene uncertain. The germline gives CDR1 SNHLY, CDR2 FYNNEI. This CDR3 is built from 14 residues. V lost 2 bases, J lost 0 bases, and 8 bases lay in between. CDR3 coding DNA: TGTGCCAGCAGTGAATTGGGCGCCTCCTACGAGCAGTACTTC. Protein sequence: CASSELGASYEQYF.

This clone was observed a handful of times. V is TRBV30 and J is TRBJ2-5, with TRBD1 matching over 7 bases. J gave up 1 base and V 2 bases, and 7 bases lay outside the gene matches. CDR1 is GTSNPN and CDR2 is SVGIG in the germline V gene (reference sequence). The CDR3 sequence is 15 residues long. DNA of the CDR3: TGTGCCTGGAGTCGGCTTGGGACAGTCCAAGAGACCCAGTACTTC. Protein product: CAWSRLGTVQETQYF.

The J gene is TRBJ2-3, the V gene TRBV30, with 13 nucleotides matching TRBD2. The CDR3 has 15 amino acids. The V segment lost 1 base and the J segment 5 bases; nucleotides outside the gene matches: 3. Germline V gives CDR1 GTSNPN, CDR2 SVGIG (reference sequence). This CDR3 is CAWSGTSGGQDTQYF. The CDR3 bases are TGTGCCTGGAGTGGGACTAGCGGGGGCCAAGATACGCAGTATTTT.

V is TRBV28 and J is TRBJ2-7; D is unclear. Germline CDR1 and CDR2: MDHEN and SYDVKM. Trimming took off 2 bases at V and 1 base at J, with 6 bases between the two ends. The CDR3 totals 13 residues. In DNA form, the CDR3 reads TGTGCCAGCAGTTTAGTAGGGTCCTACGAGCAGTACTTC. Protein sequence: CASSLVGSYEQYF.

This clone was counted a single time. The chain joins TRBV7-2 to TRBJ1-2; 7 bases agree with TRBD1. V dropped 5 bases and J dropped 4; count of bases not matched to a gene: 7. The germline gives CDR1 SGHTA, CDR2 FQGNSA. This CDR3 is 14 amino acids long. CDR3 in DNA: TGTGCCAGCAGCCAAAACAGGGGTGGCTATGGCTACACCTTC. Protein sequence: CASSQNRGGYGYTF. The full variable domain, its missing parts supplied by reference TRBV7-2 and TRBJ1-2, is GAGVSQSPSNKVTEKGKDVELRCDPISGHTALYWYRQSLGQGLEFLIYFQGNSAPDKSGLPSDRFSAERTGGSVSTLTIQRTQQEDSAVYLCASSQNRGGYGYTFGSGTRLTVV.

This clone has just one count. The rearrangement uses TRBV2 and TRBJ2-1; 10 nucleotides align to TRBD2. The CDR3 is made up of 15 amino acids. Germline CDR1 is SNHLY and CDR2 is FYNNEI. The J segment lost 10 bases and the V segment lost 2 bases, leaving 8 bases of the junction unmatched. The CDR3 sequence is CASSEKRGGLREQFF. The CDR3 nucleotides are TGTGCCAGCAGTGAAAAGCGGGGGGGCCTGAGAGAGCAGTTCTTC.

The genes are TRBV5-1 and TRBJ1-2; TRBD1 might be the D (6 bases). Germline V gene data show CDR1 as SGHRS and CDR2 as YFSETQ. V lost 1 base and J lost 7, with 17 bases in between. CDR3 length: 15 amino acids. CDR3 region: CASSLPGTTSSGYTF. CDR3 nucleotide sequence: TGCGCCAGCAGCTTGCCCGGGACAACCTCTTCTGGCTACACCTTC.

V usage is TRBV6-6 and J usage is TRBJ1-2; D is possibly TRBD1 (5 bases). The germline V and J ends were trimmed by 2 bases and 4 bases, with 5 bases remaining between them. The CDR3 is 12 amino acids. Germline values: CDR1 MNHNY, CDR2 SVGAGI (reference sequence). In DNA, the CDR3 is TGTGCCAGCAGTTACGGGGGCTATGGCTACACCTTC. It yields the protein CASSYGGYGYTF.

The J gene is TRBJ2-5, the V gene TRBV30; D is perhaps TRBD2 (6 bases). Germline V gene lookup returns CDR1 GTSNPN and CDR2 SVGIG (reference sequence). The V end was cut by 3 bases, the J end by 13 bases, with 21 bases between. The CDR3 is 13 amino acids. CDR3 bases: TGTGCCTGGAGCCCTACTTTGGGGGGAGCGGGGTACTTC. This translates into CAWSPTLGGAGYF. The whole variable domain, filled in from reference TRBV30 and TRBJ2-5, reads SQTIHQWPATLVQPVGSPLSLECTVEGTSNPNLYWYRQAAGRGLQLLFYSVGIGQISSEVPQNLSASRPQDRQFILSSKKLLLSDSGFYLCAWSPTLGGAGYFGPGTRLLVL.

This clone occurred once. The chain recombines TRBV7-2 with TRBJ1-2, with TRBD1 identical over 8 bases. J lost 7 bases, V lost 5 bases, and 9 bases had no gene match. In germline, CDR1 is SGHTA, CDR2 FQGNSA. The CDR3 consists of 14 residues. CDR3 nucleotide sequence: TGTGCCAGCAGCCCCGTAGACAGGGGACTTGGCTACACCTTC. It codes for CASSPVDRGLGYTF.

J is TRBJ1-4 and V is TRBV2; 8 bases agree with TRBD1. After removal of 5 bases from V and 7 bases from J, the junction contained 6 bases not matched to a gene. CDR1 and CDR2 (germline): SNHLY, FYNNEI. This CDR3 has 14 amino acids. CDR3 in amino acids: CASSSGQAPEKLFF. The CDR3 DNA follows: TGTGCCAGCAGTTCGGGACAGGCTCCTGAAAAACTGTTTTTT.

This clone was counted once. The chain has TRBV11-2 and TRBJ2-5; D is undetermined. CDR3 length: 13 amino acids. Germline lookup yields CDR1 SGHAT and CDR2 FQNNGV. V lost 1 base and J 5 bases, leaving 8 bases between the germline ends. Here the CDR3 reads CASSLGTLETQYF. CDR3 sequence (DNA): TGTGCCAGCAGCTTAGGGACCCTGGAGACCCAGTACTTC.

The rearrangement joins TRBV18 to TRBJ2-3, with a possible D match to TRBD1 (6 bases). This CDR3 region has 14 residues. Between the trimmed V and J ends, which lost 1 base and 4 bases, there was a span of 9 bases. Germline CDR1 and CDR2: KGHSH and LQKENI. The CDR3 is CASSPQQGSDTQYF. The CDR3 nucleotides are TGTGCCAGCTCACCACAGCAGGGGTCAGATACGCAGTATTTT.

This chain joins TRBV9 and TRBJ1-5; D not resolved. This CDR3 is built from 16 residues. CDR1 is SGDLS and CDR2 is YYNGEE in the germline V gene. V lost 0 bases, J lost 2 bases, and 12 bases lay in between. The CDR3 here is CASSVESDPRNQPQHF. The CDR3 nucleotides are TGTGCCAGCAGCGTAGAAAGTGATCCGCGCAATCAGCCCCAGCATTTT.

The chain uses TRBV27 and TRBJ2-7; 7 nucleotides line up with TRBD1. After removal of 6 bases from V and 0 bases from J, the junction contained 5 bases not matched to a gene. Germline CDR1 is MNHEY and CDR2 is SMNVEV (reference sequence). This CDR3 comprises 14 residues. The CDR3: CASSSDRASYEQYF. The CDR3 nucleotides are TGTGCCAGCAGCTCCGACAGGGCCTCCTACGAGCAGTACTTC.

The chain combines TRBV15 with TRBJ1-6, with D perhaps TRBD1 (5 bases). In germline, CDR1 is LNHNV, CDR2 YYDKDF (reference sequence). Trimming stripped 3 bases from V and 5 bases from J, with 23 bases between. The CDR3 spans 19 residues. Here the CDR3 DNA reads TGTGCCACCAGCAGGTCCTTAGTTGGGACCGCAAACGATAATTCACCCCTCCACTTT. Translating gives CATSRSLVGTANDNSPLHF.

The rearrangement joins TRBV6-5 to TRBJ2-1, with TRBD2 as a possible D gene (5 bases). The germline V gene has CDR1 MNHEY and CDR2 SVGAGI. Trimming shortened V by 6 bases and J by 0 bases, and 12 bases separated the two germline ends. The CDR3 extends over 15 amino acids. CDR3 in DNA: TGTGCCAGCAGGAACACGGGGAGCTCCTACAATGAGCAGTTCTTC. The encoded protein is CASRNTGSSYNEQFF.